This T cell receptor (beta chain) is drawn from a study of blood T cell repertoires in COVID-19. In the study's own analysis: Using reference gene primer amplification, nucleated cell counts were estimated. The data were produced by immunoSEQ multiplex PCR, yet TCRdb's version contains in-frame clones alone and is incomplete. D and trimming come from the DNA, and the V and J calls and clone size come from that table. The table has fewer than 250,000 clones, 70% to 90% seen once. Cohort allocation depended upon clinical history that participants reported. The germline CDR1 and CDR2 sequences are GTSNPN and SVGIG (reference sequence). The germline V and J ends were trimmed by 0 bases and 4 bases, with 12 bases remaining between them. The CDR3 extends over 14 amino acids.

This TCR was sampled from a man younger than 40 who had recovered from COVID-19. V and J are TRBV30 and TRBJ1-2; D is unclear. The sample taken for sequencing was PBMCs or T cells enriched from blood (not recorded which). The CDR3 DNA sequence: TGTGCCTGGAGTGTACTTCCCGCTGGCTATGGCTACACCTTC. It yields the protein CAWSVLPAGYGYTF.